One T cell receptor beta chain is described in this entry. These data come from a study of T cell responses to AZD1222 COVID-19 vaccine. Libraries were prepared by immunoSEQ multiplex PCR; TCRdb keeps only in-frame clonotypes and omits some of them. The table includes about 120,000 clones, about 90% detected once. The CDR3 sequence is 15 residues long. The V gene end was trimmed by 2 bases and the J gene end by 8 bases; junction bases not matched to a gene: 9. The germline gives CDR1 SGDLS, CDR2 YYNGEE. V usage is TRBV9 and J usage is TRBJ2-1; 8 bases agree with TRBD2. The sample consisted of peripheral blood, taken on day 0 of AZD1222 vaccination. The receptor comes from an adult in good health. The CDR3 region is CASSVSLAGNHEQFF. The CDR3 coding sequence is TGTGCCAGCAGCGTTAGCTTAGCGGGGAACCATGAGCAGTTCTTC.